Listed below are T cell receptor beta chains from one sample, sequenced in a study of T-cell reconstitution after alpha-beta-depleted transplantation in children. TCRdb processed the PCR reads anew with MiXCR; each CDR3 protein has one entry. The sample gives about 610,000 distinct CDR3 sequences, 10% to 13% of which show up once; 4% is in the top ten. The material sequenced was PBMCs from the stem cell graft donor, taken from the stem cell graft. The receptors stem from a human donor who donated a stem cell graft to a child with acute myeloid leukemia. The CDR3 runs from the conserved cysteine through the conserved F or W. The D gene is left open where the match is weak. Size values are once, few and many counts, or a class for expanded clones, and some rows have none.

J gene	CDR3 length	clone size	D gene	V gene	CDR3 DNA	CDR3 protein
TRBJ1-1	13	many	.	TRBV12-3/TRBV12-4	TGTGCCAGCAGTTTTAATGGCGAGACTGAAGCTTTCTTT	CASSFNGETEAFF
TRBJ1-1	18	.	.	TRBV7-8	TGTGCCAGCAGCTTAGGGTTACAGGGAGGAAAGCGGAACACTGAAGCTTTCTTT	CASSLGLQGGKRNTEAFF
TRBJ2-7	14	many	TRBD2	TRBV20-1	TGCAGTGCTAGAGTAGGCGGGGGCTCCTACGAGCAGTACTTC	CSARVGGGSYEQYF
TRBJ2-7	14	many	TRBD2	TRBV12-3/TRBV12-4	TGTGCCAGCACCGCTAGCGGCGGCCTCTACGAGCAGTACTTC	CASTASGGLYEQYF
TRBJ2-2	15	.	.	TRBV15	TGTGCCACCAGACGAACAGGGAAGGGCACCGGGGAGCTGTTTTTT	CATRRTGKGTGELFF
TRBJ2-2	15	many	.	TRBV29-1	TGCAGCGTTGAGAGTGGGAGGTTGAGCACCGGGGAGCTGTTTTTT	CSVESGRLSTGELFF
TRBJ2-7	16	few	TRBD2	TRBV6-2/TRBV6-3	TGTGCCAGCAGCCGGGGGACTAGCGGGGCCCTACGCGAGCAGTACTTC	CASSRGTSGALREQYF
TRBJ1-6	18	.	TRBD1	TRBV2	TGTGCCAGCAGCGACCCATCCGGCCGGGACAGGTCTGGTTCACCCCTCCACTTT	CASSDPSGRDRSGSPLHF
TRBJ2-1	13	.	.	TRBV14	TGTGCCAGCAGCCCCACCGGGCTTAATGAGCAGTTCTTC	CASSPTGLNEQFF
TRBJ2-5	13	few	.	TRBV12-3/TRBV12-4	TGTGCCAGCGGGACAAACTACCAAGAGACCCAGTACTTC	CASGTNYQETQYF
TRBJ2-7	13	few	.	TRBV12-3/TRBV12-4	TGTGCCAGCAGTTTAGCGCCGAGCCCCGAGCAGTACTTC	CASSLAPSPEQYF
TRBJ1-5	14	.	TRBD1	TRBV9	TGTGCCAGCAGCGTAGCAGGGGGCGGGCAGCCCCAGCATTTT	CASSVAGGGQPQHF
TRBJ2-5	15	many	TRBD1	TRBV12-3/TRBV12-4	TGTGCCAGCAGTTTCCACAGGGACAGGGGAGAGACCCAGTACTTC	CASSFHRDRGETQYF
TRBJ2-1	14	.	.	TRBV5-1	TGCGCCAGCAGCTTTCAGGGTACCCACAATGAGCAGTTCTTC	CASSFQGTHNEQFF
TRBJ2-1	12	few	.	TRBV28	TGTGCCAGCAGTTCGGGACTGCCGTCCGGTATCTTC	CASSSGLPSGIF
TRBJ2-1	18	.	TRBD2	TRBV4-1	TGCGCCAGCAGCCAAGGGGGAACTAGCGGGGTATCCTACAATGAGCAGTTCTTC	CASSQGGTSGVSYNEQFF
TRBJ2-1	10	many	.	TRBV20-1	TGCAGTGCTAGAGCGAATGAGCAGTTCTTC	CSARANEQFF
TRBJ2-1	14	many	.	TRBV18	TGTGCCAGCTCACCACCGGGACGATCGAATGAGCAGTTCTTC	CASSPPGRSNEQFF
TRBJ2-1	12	many	.	TRBV12-3/TRBV12-4	TGTGCCAGCAGCCCCCGCCGGAATGAGCAGTTCTTC	CASSPRRNEQFF
TRBJ2-5	16	.	TRBD2	TRBV7-9	TGTGCCAGCAGAAGTTGGGCTAGCGGGAGCTCAGAGACCCAGTACTTC	CASRSWASGSSETQYF
TRBJ1-2	15	.	.	TRBV7-2	TGTGCCAGCAGCTTAGGGCAGGGTCTTAACTATGGCTACACCTTC	CASSLGQGLNYGYTF
TRBJ2-1	18	few	TRBD1	TRBV29-1	TGCAGCGTTGCGAGGGTAGCGGAGGTTGGCTTACAGGGGGGAGAGCAGTTCTTC	CSVARVAEVGLQGGEQFF
TRBJ1-6	14	many	.	TRBV7-2	TGTGCCAGCAGCTCGACTACAGGGACCTCACCCCTCCACTTT	CASSSTTGTSPLHF
TRBJ2-1	17	few	.	TRBV28	TGTGCCAGCAGTTCCCCACTTACGGGGCGGGCGAACAATGAGCAGTTCTTC	CASSSPLTGRANNEQFF
TRBJ2-1	18	few	TRBD2	TRBV20-1	TGCAGTGCTAGAGATCTCTCGAGGAGCGGGGGGGGCTACAATGAGCAGTTCTTC	CSARDLSRSGGGYNEQFF
TRBJ2-7	13	many	.	TRBV28	TGTGCCAGTTTCGGGGTTTTGGTCGACGAGCAGTACTTC	CASFGVLVDEQYF
TRBJ1-2	14	.	TRBD1	TRBV7-8	TGTGCCAGCAGCTCCCGGGACAGGCTGTTCCGCTACACCTTC	CASSSRDRLFRYTF
TRBJ2-7	16	many	TRBD2	TRBV7-9	TGTGCCAGCAGCAACCCAGGGCGGGAGGGCTCCTACGAGCAGTACTTC	CASSNPGREGSYEQYF
TRBJ2-7	14	many	.	TRBV28	TGTGCCAGCAGTCCCCCGGGACTTCCATACGAGCAGTACTTC	CASSPPGLPYEQYF
TRBJ2-2	12	many	.	TRBV6-2/TRBV6-3	TGTGCCAGCAAACGTAATGGCGGGGAGCTGTTTTTT	CASKRNGGELFF
TRBJ2-7	13	few	.	TRBV6-2/TRBV6-3	TGTGCCAGCACCCCAACTAGGTCCCACGAGCAGTACTTC	CASTPTRSHEQYF
TRBJ1-1	15	few	.	TRBV11-2	TGTGCCAGCAGCCCGACATTGGGAACGAACACTGAAGCTTTCTTT	CASSPTLGTNTEAFF